This T cell receptor beta chain was sequenced for a study of blood T cell repertoires in COVID-19. Whole-study context: COVID-19 samples collected from the United States, Italy and Spain covered acute and convalescent phases. Nucleic acid was either cDNA or gDNA, and it came from T cells, B-cell-depleted T cells, or PBMCs.

Repertoires were generated with immunoSEQ multiplex PCR, while TCRdb's copy carries only in-frame clones and drops some. The sample has around 210,000 clones, approximately 85% seen once; the top ten hold approximately 5.1%. V was shortened by 3 bases and J by 8 bases, with 15 bases between the two germline ends. CDR1 and CDR2 from the germline V gene are SNHLY and FYNNEI. The CDR3 consists of 14 residues. The specimen was peripheral blood. The TCR comes from a man in his fifties or sixties with COVID-19, enrolled during active disease. The J gene is TRBJ2-3, the V gene TRBV2, with D tentatively TRBD2 (7 bases). CDR3 in amino acids: CASSDGTTRGTQYF. As DNA, the CDR3 is TGTGCCAGCAGTGACGGGACTACCAGGGGTACGCAGTATTTT.